Presented here are 8 T cell receptor beta chains from one specimen sequenced in a study of blood T cell repertoires in COVID-19. Produced via immunoSEQ multiplex PCR; TCRdb's table is partial and in-frame only. There are 300,000 to 450,000 clones in the sample; roughly 89% occur only once, and 3.9% lies in the top ten. The sequencing sample was made of peripheral blood. The receptors here all came from a woman aged 55 to 70 with COVID-19, enrolled during active disease.

The chain couples TRBV5-1 to TRBJ2-7; 7 nucleotides match TRBD2. Germline V lookup: CDR1 SGHRS, CDR2 YFSETQ. This CDR3 spans 15 amino acids. V was pared by 2 bases and J by 1 base, with 6 bases of the junction left unmatched. CDR3 DNA: TGCGCCAGCAGCTTCAGCGGGGACCTTTCCTACGAGCAGTACTTC. Its protein product is CASSFSGDLSYEQYF.

This clone was seen once. CDR3 DNA sequence: TGTGCCTGGAGTGTAGAGTCTGGCTACACCTTC. Amino acids: CAWSVESGYTF. The V and J genes are TRBV30 and TRBJ1-2, with unresolved D. V was shortened by 0 bases and J by 7 bases, with 6 bases between the two germline ends. This CDR3 comprises 11 residues. Germline V lookup: CDR1 GTSNPN, CDR2 SVGIG (reference sequence). Variable domain in full (rest from reference TRBV30 and TRBJ1-2): SQTIHQWPATLVQPVGSPLSLECTVEGTSNPNLYWYRQAAGRGLQLLFYSVGIGQISSEVPQNLSASRPQDRQFILSSKKLLLSDSGFYLCAWSVESGYTFGSGTRLTVV.

Only a few counts were recorded for this clone. The V and J genes are TRBV5-8 and TRBJ1-2, with 8 bases identical to TRBD1. Per germline, CDR1 SGHTS and CDR2 YDEGEE. The V segment lost 0 bases and the J segment 4 bases; nucleotides outside the gene matches: 11. This CDR3 has 17 residues. The CDR3 region has the DNA TGTGCCAGCAGCTTGGCCTTTGGGACAGGAGTTTCCTATGGCTACACCTTC. Translated, it gives CASSLAFGTGVSYGYTF.

This chain joins TRBV12-5 and TRBJ2-3; 7 nucleotides line up with TRBD2. Germline V gene data show CDR1 as LGHNT and CDR2 as FRNRAP. V lost 5 bases, J lost 0 bases, and 5 bases stayed unmatched. The CDR3 length is 15 residues. The CDR3 coding sequence is TGTGCTAGTGGTCAAACTAGCGCAAGCACAGATACGCAGTATTTT. Protein sequence: CASGQTSASTDTQYF.

V gene TRBV19 combines with J gene TRBJ2-1; 14 nucleotides match TRBD2. After removal of 10 bases from V and 7 bases from J, the junction contained 6 bases not matched to a gene. Per germline, CDR1 LNHDA and CDR2 SQIVND (reference sequence). This CDR3 is 14 amino acids long. CDR3 protein: CATKRLAGGNEQFF. As DNA, the CDR3 is TGTGCCACCAAAAGACTAGCGGGGGGGAATGAGCAGTTCTTC.

This clone was seen only once. This chain connects TRBV27 to TRBJ1-3; no definite D call. V was cut by 4 bases and J by 2 bases, with 9 bases left in between. The CDR3 is made up of 14 amino acids. Germline V gene data show CDR1 as MNHEY and CDR2 as SMNVEV (reference sequence). CDR3 residues: CASSYSATGNTIYF. The CDR3 nucleotides read TGTGCCAGCAGTTACAGTGCGACTGGAAACACCATATATTTT.

The chain employs TRBV5-8 and TRBJ2-3, with D maybe TRBD2 (7 bases). Germline loops: CDR1 SGHTS, CDR2 YDEGEE. This CDR3 comprises 16 residues. The ends were cut back, 3 bases at V and 3 bases at J, with 17 bases in the middle. In nucleotides, the CDR3 is TGTGCCAGCAGCTCTCGGGGGGCGGGGCCTACAGATACGCAGTATTTT. Protein sequence: CASSSRGAGPTDTQYF.

This clone has just a few counts. Other nucleotide sequences from this sample produce the same CDR3. The chain recombines TRBV6-5 with TRBJ1-2; possibly TRBD1 for D (5 bases). The CDR3 runs 14 residues. V dropped 0 bases and J dropped 8 bases, with 13 bases sitting between them. Germline CDR1 and CDR2: MNHEY and SVGAGI. The CDR3 loop is CASSYSGQGGGYTF. The CDR3 nucleotides read TGTGCCAGCAGTTACTCAGGGCAGGGAGGCGGCTACACCTTC.